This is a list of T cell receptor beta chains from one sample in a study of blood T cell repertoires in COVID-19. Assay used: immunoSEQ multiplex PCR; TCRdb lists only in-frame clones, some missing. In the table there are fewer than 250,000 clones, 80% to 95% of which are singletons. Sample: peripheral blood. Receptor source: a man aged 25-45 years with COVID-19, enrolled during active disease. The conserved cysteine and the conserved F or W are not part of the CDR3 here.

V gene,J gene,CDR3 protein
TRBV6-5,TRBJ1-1,ASSSPLRLGNTEAF
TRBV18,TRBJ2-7,ASSPRATYEQY
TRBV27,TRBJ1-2,ASSLREGAWGYT
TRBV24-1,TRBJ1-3,ATSAAEGLSGNTIY
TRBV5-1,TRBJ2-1,ASSVRTSGDVYEQF
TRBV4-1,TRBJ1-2,ASSQVAGNYGYT
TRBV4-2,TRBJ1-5,ASSQDGKGALQPQH
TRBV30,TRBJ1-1,AWSGGQLNTEAF
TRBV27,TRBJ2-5,ASSLSQGPRETQY
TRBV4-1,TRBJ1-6,ASSPTGRDGPLH
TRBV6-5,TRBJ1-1,ASSYSIGTGVTEAF
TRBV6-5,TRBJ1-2,ASTEQGAGYGYT
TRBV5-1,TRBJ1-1,ASSLGEGITEAF
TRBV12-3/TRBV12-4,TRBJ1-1,ASSPYTEAF
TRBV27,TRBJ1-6,ASSLSGQDLAPLH
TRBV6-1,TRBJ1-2,ASSEAGNYGYT
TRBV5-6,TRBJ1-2,ASSPDRGNYGYT
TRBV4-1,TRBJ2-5,ASSQVLIGQGFQETQY
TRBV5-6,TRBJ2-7,ASSSTGGGWHEQY
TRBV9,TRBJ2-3,ASSASTDTQY
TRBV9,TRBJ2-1,ASTLTVGTDEQF
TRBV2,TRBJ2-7,ASNSGGVVNEQY
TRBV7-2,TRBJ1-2,ASSLEGSRQGNGYT
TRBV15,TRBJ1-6,ATREIGQVYNSPLH
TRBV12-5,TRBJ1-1,ASGSRQANTEAF
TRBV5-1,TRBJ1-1,ASSLGGTGAGSEAF
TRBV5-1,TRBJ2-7,ASRRDRGYEQY
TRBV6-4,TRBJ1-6,ASSYWTAIYNSPLH
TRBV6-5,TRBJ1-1,ASKVGREVSMAF
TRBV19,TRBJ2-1,ASSPTSGGSYNEQF
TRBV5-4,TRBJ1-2,ASSLRDYGYT
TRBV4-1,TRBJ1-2,ASSQESFNYGYT
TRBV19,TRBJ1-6,ASSPQGNSPLH
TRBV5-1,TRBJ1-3,ASSLGLTGAGNTIY
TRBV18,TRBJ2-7,ASSPPGTSIYEQY
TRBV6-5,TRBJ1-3,ASSYGDSGNTIY
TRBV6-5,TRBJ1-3,ASRAWDSSGNTIY
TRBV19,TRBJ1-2,ASSTGGSDRVGPYGYT
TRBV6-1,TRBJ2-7,ASSDWDRETASVYEQY
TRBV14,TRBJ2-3,ASSQKTGGTDTQY
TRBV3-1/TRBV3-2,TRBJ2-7,ASSQVGAGEQY
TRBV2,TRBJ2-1,ASKKETGINEQF
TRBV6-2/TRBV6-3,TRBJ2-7,ASSPGGQPLYEQY
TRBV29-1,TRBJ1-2,SVDGQSSNYGYT
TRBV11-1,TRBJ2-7,ASSSLPGQGVHEQY
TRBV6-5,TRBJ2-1,ASSYLSNNEQF
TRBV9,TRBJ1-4,ASSMTARTTNEKLF
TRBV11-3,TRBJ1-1,ASSTDPRGEAF
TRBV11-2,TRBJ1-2,ASSLRGVDPYGYT
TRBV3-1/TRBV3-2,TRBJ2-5,ASSLFQETQY
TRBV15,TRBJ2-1,ATSRDQNNEQF
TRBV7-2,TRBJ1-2,ASSPVGQGYYGYT
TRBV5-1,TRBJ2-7,ASSPGDREGEQY
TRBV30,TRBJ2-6,AWTQGQGVPGANVLT